This passage covers 15 T cell receptor beta chains from one sample sequenced in a study of blood T cells in healthy people across ages. Primed by a sample-barcoded 5' primer and a J-beta primer mix, a second PCR proceeded for 7 to 11 cycles. TCRdb reprocessed the 5' RACE reads via MiXCR and lists one record per CDR3 protein. The repertoire holds about 1.4 million distinct CDR3 sequences, approximately 63% seen once, with roughly 7% in the top ten. The sequenced sample consisted of blood. The source is a man between 18 and 29 years old in good health.

The V gene is TRBV19, the J gene TRBJ1-5; D remains ambiguous. The CDR3 runs 14 residues. The germline gives CDR1 LNHDA, CDR2 SQIVND (reference sequence). The V end was cut by 3 bases, the J end by 2 bases, with 8 bases between. CDR3 sequence reads: CASSIGQGNQPQHF. In DNA, the CDR3 is TGTGCCAGTAGTATTGGGCAGGGCAATCAGCCCCAGCATTTT.

V and J are TRBV12-3 or TRBV12-4 and TRBJ2-1; the D is unclear. The V gene lost 2 bases and the J gene lost 4 bases, with 9 bases spanning the gap. This CDR3 is built from 14 residues. The CDR3 nucleotides read TGTGCCAGCAGTTTATCGGCGGTGTACAATGAGCAGTTCTTC. Translating it yields CASSLSAVYNEQFF.

This rearrangement joins TRBV7-9 to TRBJ2-7; tentatively, D is TRBD2 (5 bases). The CDR3 runs 14 residues. Germline V lookup: CDR1 SEHNR, CDR2 FQNEAQ (reference sequence). V shed 5 bases and J shed 0 bases, with 11 bases lying between them. The CDR3 here is CASSPPRVSYEQYF. The CDR3 DNA reads as TGTGCCAGCAGCCCACCGAGGGTCTCCTACGAGCAGTACTTC.

This clonotype appeared once. This chain links TRBV4-1 with TRBJ2-5; D is unclear. Between the trimmed V and J ends, which lost 1 base and 8 bases, there was a span of 11 bases. The CDR3 contains 13 residues. Germline V CDR1 and CDR2: MGHRA, YSYEKL. CDR3 amino acids: CASSQGAETTQYF. CDR3 nucleotide sequence: TGCGCCAGCAGCCAAGGGGCGGAAACCACCCAGTACTTC.

The chain uses TRBV7-9 and TRBJ2-7; D possibly matches TRBD1 or TRBD2 (6 bases each). This CDR3 contains 14 residues. V was shortened by 3 bases and J by 7 bases, with 16 bases between the two germline ends. Germline loops: CDR1 SEHNR, CDR2 FQNEAQ (reference sequence). CDR3 loop: CASSFGGRSGEQYF. The CDR3 nucleotides are TGTGCCAGCAGCTTTGGGGGGCGTTCTGGAGAGCAGTACTTC.

This clonotype was seen only a few times. The chain joins TRBV28 to TRBJ2-3; D unresolved. Germline V gene data show CDR1 as MDHEN and CDR2 as SYDVKM. This CDR3 has 13 amino acids. V was cut by 3 bases and J by 2 bases, with 6 bases left in between. The CDR3 spells CASSLRNTDTQYF. The CDR3 region has the DNA TGTGCCAGCAGTTTGCGGAACACAGATACGCAGTATTTT.

V is TRBV7-9 and J is TRBJ2-3; TRBD2 is a possible D gene (6 bases). The CDR3 totals 15 residues. The germline V gene has CDR1 SEHNR and CDR2 FQNEAQ (reference sequence). V was clipped by 5 bases and J by 2 bases, with 14 bases between them. The CDR3 is CASSPLREITDTQYF. CDR3 nucleotide sequence: TGTGCCAGCAGCCCGCTTCGGGAGATCACAGATACGCAGTATTTT.

V gene TRBV3-1 combines with J gene TRBJ2-1; no clear D. This CDR3 contains 13 residues. V was shortened by 0 bases and J by 5 bases, with 5 bases between the two germline ends. The germline V gene has CDR1 LGHDT and CDR2 YNNKEL (reference sequence). The CDR3 DNA follows: TGTGCCAGCAGCCAAGAACTAAACAATGAGCAGTTCTTC. Its translation is CASSQELNNEQFF.

This clonotype has only a few counts. This rearrangement joins TRBV15 to TRBJ2-7, with a possible D match to TRBD1 (6 bases). The CDR3 sequence is 15 residues long. V was cut by 5 bases and J by 7 bases, with 21 bases left in between. Germline assignment: CDR1 LNHNV and CDR2 YYDKDF (reference sequence). The CDR3: CATSPSPTGVYEQYF. The DNA for the CDR3 is TGTGCCACCAGCCCAAGTCCGACAGGAGTTTATGAGCAGTACTTC.

The chain carries TRBV7-9 and TRBJ2-5, with a weak D call TRBD1 (7 bases). The CDR3 runs to 15 residues. Trimming shortened V by 10 bases and J by 1 base, and 19 bases separated the two germline ends. Looked up from germline, CDR1 is SEHNR and CDR2 is FQNEAQ (reference sequence). For the CDR3, the DNA is TGTGCCATCCGAGGCGGGACAGCGATCCAAGAGACCCAGTACTTC. Translated: CAIRGGTAIQETQYF. The whole variable domain, remainder taken from reference TRBV7-9 and TRBJ2-5, is DTGVSQNPRHKITKRGQNVTFRCDPISEHNRLYWYRQTLGQGPEFLTYFQNEAQLEKSRLLSDRFSAERPKGSFSTLEIQRTEQGDSAMYLCAIRGGTAIQETQYFGPGTRLLVL.

The chain combines TRBV10-3 with TRBJ2-3, with 11 bases identical to TRBD2. Germline CDR1 and CDR2: ENHRY and SYGVKD. This CDR3 region has 16 residues. The trim removed 6 bases at V and 2 bases at J, leaving 7 bases unmatched. CDR3: CAIRSLAGGNTDTQYF. The CDR3 nucleotides read TGTGCCATCAGGAGTCTAGCGGGAGGTAACACAGATACGCAGTATTTT.

Of note for this clonotype: The germline gene is not matched at one end of the junction; a read error may be the cause. The chain employs TRBV18 and TRBJ2-5, with 7 bases fitting TRBD1. Germline V gives CDR1 KGHSH, CDR2 LQKENI. The CDR3 sequence is 15 residues long. The CDR3: CTSSQTTGYRETQYF. The CDR3 nucleotides are TGTACCAGCTCACAAACGACAGGGTATCGAGAGACCCAGTACTTC.

This rearrangement joins TRBV10-3 to TRBJ1-5, with 8 bases identical to TRBD1. Trimming cost V 8 bases and J 4 bases; bases outside gene matches: 7. The germline CDR1 and CDR2 sequences are ENHRY and SYGVKD. The CDR3 consists of 14 residues. The CDR3, as DNA: TGTGCCATCGGACCGGGACAGGTTAATCAGCCCCAGCATTTT. This translates into CAIGPGQVNQPQHF.

The chain employs TRBV27 and TRBJ2-7; 7 positions match TRBD2. This CDR3 is built from 14 residues. CDR1 is MNHEY, CDR2 SMNVEV, per germline (reference sequence). The V and J ends lost 11 bases and 7 bases, in that order; junction bases with no gene match: 17. The CDR3, as DNA: TGTGCCGCCTCCTCTAGCGGTTCACCGACAGAGCAGTACTTC. Translated, it gives CAASSSGSPTEQYF.

The rearrangement uses TRBV12-3 or TRBV12-4 and TRBJ2-6, with D possibly matching TRBD1 (6 bases). The V gene lost 7 bases and the J gene lost 4 bases, with 11 bases spanning the gap. This CDR3 is 14 amino acids long. The CDR3 region is CASTGQSGANVLTF. The CDR3 bases are TGTGCCAGCACCGGACAGTCCGGGGCCAACGTCCTGACTTTC.